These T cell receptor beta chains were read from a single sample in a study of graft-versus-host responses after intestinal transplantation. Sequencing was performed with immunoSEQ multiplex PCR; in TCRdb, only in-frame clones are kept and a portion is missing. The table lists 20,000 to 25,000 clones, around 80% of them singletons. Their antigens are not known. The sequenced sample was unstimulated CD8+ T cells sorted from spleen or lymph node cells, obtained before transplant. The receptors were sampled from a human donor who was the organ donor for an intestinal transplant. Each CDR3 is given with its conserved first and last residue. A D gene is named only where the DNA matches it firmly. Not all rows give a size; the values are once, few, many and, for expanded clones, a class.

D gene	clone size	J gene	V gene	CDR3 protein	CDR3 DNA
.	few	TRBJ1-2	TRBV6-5	CASSYSRVGDGYTF	TGTGCCAGCAGTTACTCGAGGGTGGGGGATGGCTACACCTTC
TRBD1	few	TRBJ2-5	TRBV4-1	CASSLRDREETQYF	TGCGCCAGCAGCCTCCGGGACAGGGAAGAGACCCAGTACTTC
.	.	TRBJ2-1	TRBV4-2	CASSQDRESYNEQFF	TGTGCCAGCAGCCAAGATCGGGAGTCCTACAATGAGCAGTTCTTC
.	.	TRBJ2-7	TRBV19	CASSIGYEQYF	TGTGCCAGTAGTATAGGGTACGAGCAGTACTTC
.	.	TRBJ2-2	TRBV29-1	CSVETNTGELFF	TGCAGCGTTGAGACGAACACCGGGGAGCTGTTTTTT
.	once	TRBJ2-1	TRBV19	CASSIGTTEQFF	TGTGCCAGTAGTATAGGGACCACGGAGCAGTTCTTC
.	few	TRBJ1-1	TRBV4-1	CASSRPGFRARPFMNTEAFF	TGCGCCAGCAGCCGGCCAGGGTTCCGGGCCCGACCCTTCATGAACACTGAAGCTTTCTTT
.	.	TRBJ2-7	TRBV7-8	CASSPAQGVYEQYF	TGTGCCAGCAGCCCAGCTCAGGGAGTCTACGAGCAGTACTTC
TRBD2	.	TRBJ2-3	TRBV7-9	CASSLVGTGGRITDTQYF	TGTGCCAGCAGCTTAGTCGGGACTGGCGGGAGGATCACAGATACGCAGTATTTT
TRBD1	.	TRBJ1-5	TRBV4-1	CASSPRQGDQPQHF	TGCGCCAGCAGCCCGAGACAGGGTGATCAGCCCCAGCATTTT
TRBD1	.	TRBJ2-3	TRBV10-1	CASSDPRQGRSTDTQYF	TGCGCCAGCAGTGACCCTCGACAGGGAAGGAGCACAGATACGCAGTATTTT
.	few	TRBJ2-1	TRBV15	CATSSPRPSRNEQFF	TGTGCCACCAGCAGCCCTCGACCGTCCAGGAATGAGCAGTTCTTC
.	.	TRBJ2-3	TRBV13	CASSLSGTDTQYF	TGTGCCAGCAGCTTATCGGGGACAGATACGCAGTATTTT
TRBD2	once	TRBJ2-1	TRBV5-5	CASSSAAGGGGNEQFF	TGTGCCAGCAGCTCGGCAGCGGGAGGGGGAGGCAATGAGCAGTTCTTC
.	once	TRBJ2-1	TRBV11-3	CASSTLGNEQFF	TGTGCCAGCAGCACCTTAGGGAATGAGCAGTTCTTC
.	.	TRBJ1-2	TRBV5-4	CASSLGQPTNYGYTF	TGTGCCAGCAGCTTGGGACAGCCGACTAACTATGGCTACACCTTC
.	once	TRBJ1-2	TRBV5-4	CASSQGGRLDGYTF	TGTGCCAGCAGCCAAGGGGGAAGGCTAGATGGCTACACCTTC
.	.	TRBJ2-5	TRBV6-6	CASSPLLDSKETQYF	TGTGCCAGCAGCCCACTCCTTGACAGCAAAGAGACCCAGTACTTC
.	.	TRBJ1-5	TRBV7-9	CASSLEGAGQPQHF	TGTGCCAGCAGCTTAGAAGGGGCCGGTCAGCCCCAGCATTTT
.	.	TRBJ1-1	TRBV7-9	CASSLAAGLNTEAFF	TGTGCCAGCAGCTTAGCAGCAGGATTGAACACTGAAGCTTTCTTT
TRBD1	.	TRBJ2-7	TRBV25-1	CASSELRDSGSYEQYF	TGTGCCAGCAGTGAACTACGGGACAGCGGCTCCTACGAGCAGTACTTC
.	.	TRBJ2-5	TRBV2	CASSEAVGETQYF	TGTGCCAGCAGTGAAGCGGTAGGGGAGACCCAGTACTTC
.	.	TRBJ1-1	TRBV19	CASSIQQGYTEAFF	TGTGCCAGTAGTATCCAACAGGGATACACTGAAGCTTTCTTT
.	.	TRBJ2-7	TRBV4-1	CASSQDFSTSSYEQYF	TGCGCCAGCAGCCAAGATTTCAGCACCTCCTCCTACGAGCAGTACTTC
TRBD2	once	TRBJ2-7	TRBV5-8	CASSSVPGLGAEQYF	TGTGCCAGCAGCTCGGTCCCGGGACTAGGTGCCGAGCAGTACTTC
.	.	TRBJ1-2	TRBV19	CASSIQGGSYGYTF	TGTGCCAGTAGTATCCAGGGTGGGTCTTATGGCTACACCTTC
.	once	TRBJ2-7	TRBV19	CASSARDGGSYEQYF	TGTGCCAGTAGTGCACGAGACGGCGGCTCCTACGAGCAGTACTTC
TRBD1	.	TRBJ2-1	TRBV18	CASSPTGQGAIGNEQFF	TGTGCCAGCTCACCGACTGGACAGGGGGCGATTGGTAATGAGCAGTTCTTC
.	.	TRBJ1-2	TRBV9	CASSVEPNPLNYGYTF	TGTGCCAGCAGCGTAGAGCCCAACCCCCTTAACTATGGCTACACCTTC
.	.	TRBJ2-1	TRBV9	CASSPQTVDEQFF	TGTGCCAGCAGCCCCCAAACTGTGGATGAGCAGTTCTTC
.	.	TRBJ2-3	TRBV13	CASSYTGGTDTQYF	TGTGCCAGCAGCTACACAGGAGGCACAGATACGCAGTATTTT
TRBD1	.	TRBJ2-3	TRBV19	CASSNPDRGRQDTQYF	TGTGCCAGTAGTAACCCTGACAGGGGGCGCCAAGATACGCAGTATTTT
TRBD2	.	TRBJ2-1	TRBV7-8	CASSPKPGLAGNSYNEQFF	TGTGCCAGCAGCCCTAAACCAGGACTAGCGGGGAATTCCTACAATGAGCAGTTCTTC
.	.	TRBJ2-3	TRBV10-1	CASSLDPTEDGEDTQYF	TGCGCCAGCAGTCTCGACCCCACAGAAGACGGGGAAGATACGCAGTATTTT
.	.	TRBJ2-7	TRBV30	CAWSSASYEQYF	TGTGCCTGGAGTTCGGCGTCCTACGAGCAGTACTTC
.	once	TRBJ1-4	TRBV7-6	CASSPLFGGDEKLFF	TGTGCCAGCAGCCCCCTCTTTGGGGGGGACGAAAAACTGTTTTTT
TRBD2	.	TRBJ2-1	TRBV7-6	CASRSTSGSGDEQFF	TGTGCCAGCCGTTCTACTAGCGGGAGCGGAGATGAGCAGTTCTTC
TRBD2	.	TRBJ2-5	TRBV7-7	CASSLSRAGGPQETQYF	TGTGCCAGCAGCTTATCCCGAGCGGGGGGCCCCCAAGAGACCCAGTACTTC
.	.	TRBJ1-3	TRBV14	CASSLGNTIYF	TGTGCCAGCAGCTTAGGAAACACCATATATTTT
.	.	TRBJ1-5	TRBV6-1	CASRTDQPQHF	TGTGCCAGCAGAACAGATCAGCCCCAGCATTTT
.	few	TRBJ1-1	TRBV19	CASSIQGIDTEAFF	TGTGCCAGTAGTATCCAGGGGATTGACACTGAAGCTTTCTTT
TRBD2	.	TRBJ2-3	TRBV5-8	CASSVIAGVRTDTQYF	TGTGCCAGCAGCGTGATAGCGGGGGTCCGCACAGATACGCAGTATTTT
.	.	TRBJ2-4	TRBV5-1	CASSFPGTNRYF	TGCGCCAGCAGCTTCCCCGGGACAAATCGGTACTTC
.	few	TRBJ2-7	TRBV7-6	CASSSQELGYEQYF	TGTGCCAGCAGCTCACAGGAACTCGGCTACGAGCAGTACTTC
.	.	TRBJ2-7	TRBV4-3	CASSQDRAWGEQYF	TGCGCCAGCAGCCAAGATCGTGCTTGGGGCGAGCAGTACTTC
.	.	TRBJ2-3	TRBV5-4	CASSSGSDTQYF	TGTGCCAGCAGCTCGGGGTCAGATACGCAGTATTTT
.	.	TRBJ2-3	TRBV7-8	CASSLTDTQYF	TGTGCCAGCAGCTTAACAGATACGCAGTATTTT